The rows below give T cell receptor beta chains drawn from one sample of a study of T cells expressing NK-cell markers. TCRdb re-analyzed the 5' RACE reads; it lists each CDR3 protein once, without DNA. Its listing shows 400,000 to 500,000 distinct CDR3 sequences. The sequenced material came from blood T cells: a sorted CD56 or NKG2C T cell subset, CD4+ or CD8+ T cells, or bulk PBMC T cells (not recorded which). The receptor set was obtained from a woman between 18 and 75 years old in good health. Both conserved end residues are part of each CDR3.

>TRBV5-1|TRBJ2-3
CASSPDQAGDTQYF
>TRBV11-2|TRBJ1-3
CASSLAGDFGNTIYF
>TRBV4-2|TRBJ2-5
CASSQEGTGVLETQYF
>TRBV20-1|TRBJ2-7
CSAPGLLGVSSYEQYF
>TRBV3-1|TRBJ2-7
CASSFSGTPYEQYF
>TRBV20-1|TRBJ2-3
CSARERERNHIGTQYF
>TRBV7-3|TRBJ1-1
CASSPDRVEAFF
>TRBV28|TRBJ2-3
CASSPTSGRPDTQYF
>TRBV7-2|TRBJ2-2
CASRAWGQRNTGELFF
>TRBV7-3|TRBJ2-1
CASSLILAGGEQFF
>TRBV15|TRBJ2-1
CATSREANEQFF
>TRBV10-3|TRBJ2-7
CATVSAGKTYEQYF
>TRBV18|TRBJ2-5
CASSPQTSPTTQETQYF
>TRBV27|TRBJ2-1
CASSAPGGGTSYNEQFF
>TRBV28|TRBJ2-1
CASRTGTPGGEQFF
>TRBV28|TRBJ1-4
CASSPGLTEDNEKLFF
>TRBV5-1|TRBJ1-5
CASSRRWGSRNSNQPQHF
>TRBV6-1|TRBJ2-1
CASSRGLAGGPVKEQFF
>TRBV3-1|TRBJ2-2
CASSQTWGGELFF
>TRBV6-1|TRBJ1-4
CASRERDSNSEKLFF
>TRBV27|TRBJ1-6
CASSLGFPRSPLHF
>TRBV7-9|TRBJ2-3
CASSSGGGQKDTQYF
>TRBV29-1|TRBJ2-5
CSVEGLLFLGETQYF
>TRBV7-2|TRBJ2-1
CASSLDGVSYNEQFF
>TRBV6-2/TRBV6-3|TRBJ2-2
CASSYTSGRYTGELFF
>TRBV5-1|TRBJ2-2
CASSLFGLGGELFF
>TRBV5-1|TRBJ1-2
CASIEGTGVNYGYTF
>TRBV7-2|TRBJ2-1
CASSFRGQGVNEQFF
>TRBV7-9|TRBJ2-7
CASSRDLGYEQYF
>TRBV28|TRBJ2-7
CASSPPASALYEQYF
>TRBV27|TRBJ2-5
CASGPPETQYF
>TRBV20-1|TRBJ2-3
CSAWEAGADTQYF
>TRBV10-3|TRBJ1-5
CAISVDRGRDQPQHF
>TRBV5-6|TRBJ1-5
CASSLARGKDQPQHF
>TRBV7-9|TRBJ2-2
CASSPAEDPNTGELFF
>TRBV5-5|TRBJ2-1
CASSWTVYNEQFF
>TRBV19|TRBJ2-1
CASSMALRSGDRVANEQFF
>TRBV27|TRBJ1-1
CASSLRGTRNTEAFF
>TRBV7-8|TRBJ1-5
CASSVTQNQPQHF
>TRBV6-1|TRBJ1-5
CASSEVGDPLGQPQHF
>TRBV5-4|TRBJ2-3
CASSFTLVRGSDTQYF
>TRBV29-1|TRBJ1-3
CSVVDGSGNTIYF
>TRBV20-1|TRBJ2-7
CSARDLSSGRDGAPYEQYF
>TRBV20-1|TRBJ2-7
CSARAPGDYEQYF
>TRBV5-1|TRBJ2-1
CASSQDPDNEQFF
>TRBV20-1|TRBJ1-6
CSARSEGSPLHF
>TRBV5-1|TRBJ2-4
CASSLDGGQAKNIQYF
>TRBV29-1|TRBJ2-2
CSARSGTSNTGELFF
>TRBV28|TRBJ2-7
CTSSLGRVSYEQYF
>TRBV6-1|TRBJ1-4
CASSRDRPFPEKLFF
>TRBV2|TRBJ2-7
CASSEVSYEQYF
>TRBV11-2|TRBJ1-2
CASSLPGNYGYTF
>TRBV19|TRBJ1-2
CASSRLTEGYTF
>TRBV28|TRBJ2-3
CASSSPGQGTSGATDTQYF
>TRBV7-2|TRBJ2-3
CASSRRASTDTQYF
>TRBV7-2|TRBJ2-1
CASEGQGWNEQFF
>TRBV6-2/TRBV6-3|TRBJ1-1
CASSYSTVGRYTEAFF
>TRBV9|TRBJ2-5
CASSVDGAETQYF
>TRBV12-3/TRBV12-4|TRBJ2-3
CASTLDAGGTDTQYF
>TRBV20-1|TRBJ2-5
CSAPPMTGGQETQYF